The 21 T cell receptor beta chains below come from one sample, sequenced in a study of shared clonotypes between healthy human individuals. Profiled with immunoSEQ multiplex PCR; TCRdb holds only in-frame clones, not every one. The sample has fewer than 850,000 clones, about nine tenths seen once; the top ten hold 34%. The sequenced material came from memory CD8+ T cells from PBMCs. Subset of the sample: CD45RO+ cells pooled with CCR7-negative TemRA cells. The source is a man between 18 and 35 years old in good health. Some clones in this sample may be carry-over from other donors' samples.

The chain has TRBV4-1 and TRBJ1-5; 8 nucleotides line up with TRBD1. J gave up 6 bases and V 1 base, and 8 bases lay outside the gene matches. The CDR3 contains 16 residues. From germline, CDR1 is MGHRA and CDR2 YSYEKL. The CDR3 sequence is CASSQGAGQVRQPQHF. For the CDR3, the DNA is TGCGCCAGCAGCCAAGGCGCGGGACAGGTCCGTCAGCCCCAGCATTTT.

This clone was observed once. The chain has TRBV7-9 and TRBJ2-7; D is unclear. Germline CDR1 and CDR2: SEHNR and FQNEAQ (reference sequence). The CDR3 is 13 amino acids. Trimming cost V 6 bases and J 6 bases, with 15 bases left between them. CDR3 sequence (DNA): TGTGCCAGCAGAACTACGAGCTTTCCCGAGCAGTACTTC. Its protein is CASRTTSFPEQYF.

The J gene is TRBJ2-7, the V gene TRBV5-5, with TRBD1 matching 7 bases. V gave up 2 bases and J gave up 0 bases; unmatched junction bases: 5. The CDR3 length is 15 residues. Germline-derived CDR1 and CDR2 are SGHKS and YYEKEE (reference sequence). DNA of the CDR3: TGTGCCAGCAGCTTTGCCACAGGGGACTCCTACGAGCAGTACTTC. Its translation is CASSFATGDSYEQYF.

V gene TRBV29-1 combines with J gene TRBJ2-1; unclear D gene. V was shortened by 4 bases and J by 5 bases, with 9 bases between the two germline ends. Germline loops: CDR1 SQVTM, CDR2 ANQGSEA. The CDR3 covers 12 residues. The CDR3 nucleotides read TGCAGCGTTGGTCGCGCGAACAATGAGCAGTTCTTC. Protein sequence: CSVGRANNEQFF.

The chain carries TRBV5-6 and TRBJ2-1; 8 bases agree with TRBD2. CDR1 and CDR2 (germline): SGHDT, YYEEEE. J was trimmed by 8 bases and V by 4 bases; bases with no gene match: 8. CDR3 size: 14 residues. This chain's CDR3 is CASSLGTRRDEQFF. CDR3 bases: TGTGCCAGCAGCCTCGGGACTAGGCGCGATGAGCAGTTCTTC.

This rearrangement joins TRBV15 to TRBJ2-3; 8 positions match TRBD2. In germline, CDR1 is LNHNV, CDR2 YYDKDF (reference sequence). V gave up 3 bases and J gave up 3 bases; unmatched junction bases: 11. This CDR3 spans 17 amino acids. The CDR3 spells CATSRELQREMTDTQYF. As DNA, the CDR3 is TGTGCCACCAGCAGGGAACTCCAGCGGGAGATGACAGATACGCAGTATTTT. The full variable domain, in which reference TRBV15 and TRBJ2-3 provide the parts outside the CDR3, is DAMVIQNPRYQVTQFGKPVTLSCSQTLNHNVMYWYQQKSSQAPKLLFHYYDKDFNNEADTPDNFQSRRPNTSFCFLDIRSPGLGDTAMYLCATSRELQREMTDTQYFGPGTRLTVL.

This clone appeared a single time. The chain uses TRBV9 and TRBJ1-1; the D gene is possibly TRBD1 (6 bases). Trimming left V 5 bases short and J 1 base short, with 12 bases between. This CDR3 is 14 amino acids long. In germline, CDR1 is SGDLS, CDR2 YYNGEE. CDR3 coding DNA: TGTGCCAGCAGTTCCGCGGACAGGAACACTGAAGCTTTCTTT. Amino acid sequence: CASSSADRNTEAFF.

The chain combines TRBV28 with TRBJ2-5; 10 bases map to TRBD2. The J call may be mistaken, given a closer DNA end match to TRBJ2-7. This CDR3 comprises 14 residues. The germline gives CDR1 MDHEN, CDR2 SYDVKM. The CDR3 sequence: CASNPGTSDYEQYF. Here the CDR3 DNA reads TGTGCCAGCAATCCCGGGACTAGCGACTACGAGCAGTACTTC.

The V gene is TRBV11-2, the J gene TRBJ2-2; D might be TRBD1 (7 bases). Trimming removed 4 bases from V and 6 bases from J, with 18 bases in between. The CDR3 consists of 16 residues. Germline CDR1 reads SGHAT; CDR2 reads FQNNGV. The chain's CDR3 is CASSSRGGPGAGELFF. The CDR3 DNA is TGTGCCAGCAGCTCCCGAGGGGGCCCGGGGGCCGGGGAGCTGTTTTTT.

The chain uses TRBV5-4 and TRBJ1-1; no firm D call. Trimming pared 0 bases from V and 6 bases from J, leaving 12 bases between. This CDR3 is 14 amino acids long. Germline CDR1 and CDR2: SGHNT and YYREEE (reference sequence). For the CDR3, the DNA is TGTGCCAGCAGCTTGGAGCAGGATTGGCCTGAAGCTTTCTTT. It codes for CASSLEQDWPEAFF.

V and J are TRBV29-1 and TRBJ2-7, with D possibly being TRBD1 or TRBD2 (5 bases each). This CDR3 is 14 amino acids long. Germline V gives CDR1 SQVTM, CDR2 ANQGSEA. V lost 0 bases and J 0 bases, leaving 9 bases between the germline ends. Here the CDR3 reads CSVEEGVSSYEQYF. The CDR3 DNA reads TGCAGCGTTGAAGAGGGGGTGAGCTCCTACGAGCAGTACTTC.

A word on this clone: Other DNA sequences in the sample encode the same CDR3. CDR3 in amino acids: CASSQDGGSGNTIYF. CDR3 bases: TGCGCCAGCAGCCAAGATGGCGGGTCTGGAAACACCATATATTTT. The chain carries TRBV4-1 and TRBJ1-3, with D uncertain. The CDR3 loop spans 15 amino acids. Trimming cost V 0 bases and J 1 base, with 7 bases left between them. Germline values: CDR1 MGHRA, CDR2 YSYEKL.

The V gene is TRBV11-2, the J gene TRBJ2-1; 11 positions match TRBD1. The CDR3 loop spans 15 amino acids. V lost 5 bases to trimming and J lost 9 bases; unmatched junction nucleotides: 9. The V gene's germline CDR1 is SGHAT and CDR2 FQNNGV. The CDR3 DNA reads TGTGCCAGCAGCCCTTCGGGGACAGGGGGTCGTGAGCAGTTCTTC. As protein: CASSPSGTGGREQFF.

This rearrangement joins TRBV5-1 to TRBJ1-1; TRBD1 matches at 7 bases. The CDR3 runs to 17 residues. The V segment lost 3 bases and the J segment 5 bases; nucleotides outside the gene matches: 16. CDR1 and CDR2 (germline): SGHRS, YFSETQ. The CDR3 region has the DNA TGCGCCAGCAGCTGGTTAGGGACAGTCGGGGGTGGGACTGAAGCTTTCTTT. It is translated as CASSWLGTVGGGTEAFF.

The CDR3, as DNA: TGCGCCAGCAGTGGAGGGGAAAAACTGTTTTTT. Translated: CASSGGEKLFF. This rearrangement joins TRBV10-2 to TRBJ1-4; D not certain. V was clipped by 4 bases and J by 8 bases, with 5 bases between them. The CDR3 length is 11 residues. CDR1 is WSHSY and CDR2 is SAAADI in the germline V gene.

The chain has TRBV25-1 and TRBJ2-2; D remains unclear. From germline, CDR1 is MGHDK and CDR2 SYGVNS. The germline V and J ends were trimmed by 1 base and 1 base, with 10 bases remaining between them. The CDR3 extends over 16 amino acids. The CDR3 bases are TGTGCCAGCAGTGAATTTATGGAAGTGAACACCGGGGAGCTGTTTTTT. Translating gives CASSEFMEVNTGELFF. Full variable domain (missing parts from reference TRBV25-1 and TRBJ2-2): EADIYQTPRYLVIGTGKKITLECSQTMGHDKMYWYQQDPGMELHLIHYSYGVNSTEKGDLSSESTVSRIRTEHFPLTLESARPSHTSQYLCASSEFMEVNTGELFFGEGSRLTVL.

The chain carries TRBV10-2 and TRBJ2-7; 7 nucleotides align to TRBD2. V trimming: 7 bases; J trimming: 3 bases; junction bases outside the gene matches: 12. The CDR3 is 15 residues long. Per the germline V gene, CDR1 is WSHSY and CDR2 is SAAADI. The CDR3 DNA reads as TGCGCCAGCACCCCCGGGGAGGGGTGGAACTACGAGCAGTACTTC. As protein: CASTPGEGWNYEQYF.

The rearrangement links TRBV6-6 to TRBJ2-7; tentative D call: TRBD1 (5 bases). Deletions cut 6 bases from V and 1 base from J, with 19 bases between. The germline V gene encodes CDR1 MNHNY and CDR2 SVGAGI (reference sequence). This CDR3 contains 16 residues. CDR3 coding DNA: TGTGCCAGCAGAGGTGACAGTACCCAAAATTCCTACGAGCAGTACTTC. This translates into CASRGDSTQNSYEQYF.

The chain uses TRBV9 and TRBJ2-7; D remains unclear. This CDR3 region has 14 residues. V gave up 3 bases and J gave up 3 bases, with 13 bases separating them. Germline CDR1 reads SGDLS; CDR2 reads YYNGEE. The CDR3 is CASSGTSSFYEQYF. The CDR3 DNA sequence: TGTGCCAGCAGCGGGACCTCATCTTTCTACGAGCAGTACTTC.

This clone was seen a handful of times. CDR3 DNA: TGTGCCAGCAGTTCCATGTGGGGGATGAACACTGAAGCTTTCTTT. It encodes CASSSMWGMNTEAFF. The V and J genes are TRBV27 and TRBJ1-1; possibly TRBD1 for D (5 bases). Trimming took 4 bases from V and 0 from J, leaving 12 bases between them. CDR1 and CDR2 (germline): MNHEY, SMNVEV (reference sequence). The CDR3 extends over 15 amino acids.

J is TRBJ1-3 and V is TRBV10-2; D call uncertain. The length of the CDR3 is 11 residues. V was trimmed by 7 bases and J by 2 bases, leaving 3 bases between them. Germline assignment: CDR1 WSHSY and CDR2 SAAADI. The CDR3 sequence: CASTPGNTIYF. CDR3 in DNA: TGCGCCAGCACGCCTGGAAACACCATATATTTT.